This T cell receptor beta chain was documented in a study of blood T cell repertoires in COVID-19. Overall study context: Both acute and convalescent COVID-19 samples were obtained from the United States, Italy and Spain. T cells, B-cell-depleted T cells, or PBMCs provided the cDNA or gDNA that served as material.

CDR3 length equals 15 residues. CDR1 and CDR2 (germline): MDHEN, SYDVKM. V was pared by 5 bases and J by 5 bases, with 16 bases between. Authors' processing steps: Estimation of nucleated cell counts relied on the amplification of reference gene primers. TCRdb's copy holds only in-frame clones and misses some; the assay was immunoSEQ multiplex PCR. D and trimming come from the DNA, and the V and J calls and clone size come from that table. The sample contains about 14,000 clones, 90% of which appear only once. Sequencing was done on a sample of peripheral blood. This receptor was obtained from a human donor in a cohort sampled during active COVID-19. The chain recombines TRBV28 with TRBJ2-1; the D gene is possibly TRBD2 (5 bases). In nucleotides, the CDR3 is TGTGCCAGCAGTGGCGGAGGATGGGTAAACAATGAGCAGTTCTTC. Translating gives CASSGGGWVNNEQFF.